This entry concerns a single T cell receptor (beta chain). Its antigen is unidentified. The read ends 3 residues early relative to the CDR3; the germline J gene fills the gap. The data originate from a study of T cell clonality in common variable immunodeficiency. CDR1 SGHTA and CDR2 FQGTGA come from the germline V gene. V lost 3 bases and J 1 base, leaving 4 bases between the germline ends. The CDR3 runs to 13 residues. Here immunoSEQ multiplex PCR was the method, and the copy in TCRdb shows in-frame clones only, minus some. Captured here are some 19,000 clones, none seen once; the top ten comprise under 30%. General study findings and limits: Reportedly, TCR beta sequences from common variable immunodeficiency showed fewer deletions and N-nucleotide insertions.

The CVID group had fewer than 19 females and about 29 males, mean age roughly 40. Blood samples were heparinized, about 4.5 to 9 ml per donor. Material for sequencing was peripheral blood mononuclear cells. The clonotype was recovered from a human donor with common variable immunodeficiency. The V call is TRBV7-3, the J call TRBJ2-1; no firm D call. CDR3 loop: CASSLYSYNEQFF. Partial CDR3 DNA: TGTGCCAGCAGCTTGTATTCCTACAATGAG. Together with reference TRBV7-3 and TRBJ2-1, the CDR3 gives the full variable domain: GAGVSQTPSNKVTEKGKYVELRCDPISGHTALYWYRQSLGQGPEFLIYFQGTGAADDSGLPNDRFFAVRPEGSVSTLKIQRTERGDSAVYLCASSLYSYNEQFFGPGTRLTVL.